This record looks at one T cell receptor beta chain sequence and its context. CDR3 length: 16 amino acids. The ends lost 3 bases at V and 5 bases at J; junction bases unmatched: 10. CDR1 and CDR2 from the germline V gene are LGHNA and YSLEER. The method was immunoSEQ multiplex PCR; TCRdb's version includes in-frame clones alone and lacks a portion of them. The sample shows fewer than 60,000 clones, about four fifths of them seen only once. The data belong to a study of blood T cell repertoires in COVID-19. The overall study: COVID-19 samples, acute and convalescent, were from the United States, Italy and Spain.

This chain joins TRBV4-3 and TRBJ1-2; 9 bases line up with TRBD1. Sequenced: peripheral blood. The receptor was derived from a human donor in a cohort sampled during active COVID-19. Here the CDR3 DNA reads TGCGCCAGCAGCCAGTCTTTGGGGGACAGGGTTTATGGCTACACCTTC. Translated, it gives CASSQSLGDRVYGYTF.